This is a list of T cell receptor beta chains from one sample in a study of CD8 T cells in Susac syndrome. MiXCR, applied by TCRdb to the immunoSEQ multiplex PCR reads, yields one record per CDR3 protein. The sample has approximately 70,000 distinct CDR3 sequences; around 95% are singletons. The sample comprised CD8+ T cells from PBMCs. These receptors all stem from a human donor in good health. Both conserved end residues are part of each CDR3. Fields, in order: clone size, V gene, D gene, J gene, CDR3 DNA, CDR3 protein. D genes are given only for firm matches. Clone size appears in some rows only: once, few, many, or a class for an expanded clone.

size: .
V: TRBV29-1
D: .
J: TRBJ1-4
DNA: TGCAGCGTCCCACCTTTAAGACCGACTAATGAAAAACTGTTTTTT
CDR3: CSVPPLRPTNEKLFF

size: .
V: TRBV4-1
D: .
J: TRBJ1-5
DNA: TGCGCCAGCAGCCAAGAAGGGCAGGGAGGACAGCCCCAGCATTTT
CDR3: CASSQEGQGGQPQHF

size: .
V: TRBV11-2
D: .
J: TRBJ2-5
DNA: TGTGCCAGCATCGAGGGGCCACAGTGGGAGACCCAGTACTTC
CDR3: CASIEGPQWETQYF

size: .
V: TRBV2
D: TRBD2
J: TRBJ2-7
DNA: TGTGCCAGCAGTGATTATGTGACTAGCGGGGGAATTGCAACCTACGAGCAGTACTTC
CDR3: CASSDYVTSGGIATYEQYF

size: once
V: TRBV28
D: TRBD1
J: TRBJ1-1
DNA: TGTGCCAGCAGTCGCGCTGGGACAGGGGAGGACACTGAAGCTTTCTTT
CDR3: CASSRAGTGEDTEAFF

size: .
V: TRBV15
D: TRBD1
J: TRBJ1-6
DNA: TGTGCCACCAGCAGAGACAGGGGGCAAGGTTCACCCCTCCACTTT
CDR3: CATSRDRGQGSPLHF

size: .
V: TRBV5-1
D: .
J: TRBJ1-1
DNA: TGCGCCAGCAGCTTGCGGGGGGCGGTAAACACTGAAGCTTTCTTT
CDR3: CASSLRGAVNTEAFF

size: .
V: TRBV6-2/TRBV6-3
D: .
J: TRBJ1-1
DNA: TGTGCCAGCAGTTATGATCCAGAAGAGAACACTGAAGCTTTCTTT
CDR3: CASSYDPEENTEAFF

size: .
V: TRBV3-1
D: TRBD2
J: TRBJ2-1
DNA: TGTGCCAGCAGCCAAGGTTCGGTAGCGGGGGGATTCTACAATGAGCAGTTCTTC
CDR3: CASSQGSVAGGFYNEQFF

size: .
V: TRBV28
D: .
J: TRBJ1-5
DNA: TGTGCCAGCAGTTTGCGGACGGCTAGCAATCAGCCCCAGCATTTT
CDR3: CASSLRTASNQPQHF

size: .
V: TRBV6-1
D: .
J: TRBJ2-2
DNA: TGTGCCAGCAGTACAACCGGGACTTCTTACACCGGGGAGCTGTTTTTT
CDR3: CASSTTGTSYTGELFF

size: .
V: TRBV29-1
D: .
J: TRBJ1-3
DNA: TGCAGCCTTATGGACTCTGGAAACACCATATATTTT
CDR3: CSLMDSGNTIYF

size: .
V: TRBV4-1
D: TRBD1
J: TRBJ2-1
DNA: TGCGCCAGCAGCCAAACAGGGGATAGTGAGCAGTTCTTC
CDR3: CASSQTGDSEQFF

size: .
V: TRBV29-1
D: .
J: TRBJ1-5
DNA: TGCAGCGCCATCGAGGGCGCCGCGGATCAGCCCCAGCATTTT
CDR3: CSAIEGAADQPQHF

size: .
V: TRBV4-1
D: TRBD1
J: TRBJ1-4
DNA: TGCGCCAGCAGCCACACTCCAGGGACAGGCCGAAATGAAAAACTGTTTTTT
CDR3: CASSHTPGTGRNEKLFF

size: .
V: TRBV2
D: .
J: TRBJ2-3
DNA: TGTGCCAGCAGTGAACATGGTAGATCCGCAGATACGCAGTATTTT
CDR3: CASSEHGRSADTQYF

size: .
V: TRBV25-1
D: .
J: TRBJ2-3
DNA: TGTGCCAGCAGTGAACCAAGAGGGGCCTACGCAGATACGCAGTATTTT
CDR3: CASSEPRGAYADTQYF

size: .
V: TRBV7-3
D: .
J: TRBJ2-1
DNA: TGTGCCAGCAGCTTAAATGGGAATGAGCAGTTCTTC
CDR3: CASSLNGNEQFF

size: .
V: TRBV19
D: TRBD2
J: TRBJ2-1
DNA: TGTGCCAGTAGTATGGCGGGGGGCTTGTTGGATGAGCAGTTCTTC
CDR3: CASSMAGGLLDEQFF

size: once
V: TRBV19
D: .
J: TRBJ1-5
DNA: TGTGCCAGTAGTAGAACAGAGGTTCAGCCCCAGCATTTT
CDR3: CASSRTEVQPQHF

size: .
V: TRBV13
D: .
J: TRBJ2-2
DNA: TGTGCCAGCAGCTTTCCCCGGGCTCGGGGCGGGGAGCTGTTTTTT
CDR3: CASSFPRARGGELFF

size: once
V: TRBV3-1
D: .
J: TRBJ2-1
DNA: TGTGCCAGCACCACCCCCCGGGGGGAGCAGTTCTTC
CDR3: CASTTPRGEQFF

size: once
V: TRBV4-2
D: .
J: TRBJ2-2
DNA: TGTGCCAGCACTTGGGGACAGAACACCGGGGAGCTGTTTTTT
CDR3: CASTWGQNTGELFF

size: once
V: TRBV7-9
D: .
J: TRBJ1-2
DNA: TGTGCCAGCAGCTTAGCACCGGGGGCAAGCTATGGCTACACCTTC
CDR3: CASSLAPGASYGYTF

size: .
V: TRBV20-1
D: .
J: TRBJ2-7
DNA: TGCAGTGCGGAAGTCAACGAGCAGTACTTC
CDR3: CSAEVNEQYF

size: .
V: TRBV7-9
D: .
J: TRBJ2-3
DNA: TGTGCCAGCAGCTTACCCTCAGCTTTGACAGATACGCAGTATTTT
CDR3: CASSLPSALTDTQYF

size: .
V: TRBV4-1
D: .
J: TRBJ2-7
DNA: TGCGCCAGCAGCCAATCCAGGTACGAGCAGTACTTC
CDR3: CASSQSRYEQYF

size: .
V: TRBV11-2
D: .
J: TRBJ2-4
DNA: TGTGCCAGCAGCGCGGCGGGGCCTCAAAACATTCAGTACTTC
CDR3: CASSAAGPQNIQYF

size: .
V: TRBV20-1
D: .
J: TRBJ1-2
DNA: TGCAGTGCAACGGGCCCTTTAGGAGGCTACACCTTC
CDR3: CSATGPLGGYTF

size: .
V: TRBV28
D: TRBD2
J: TRBJ2-1
DNA: TGTGCCAGCAGTGAGCGGGGAGTGGATGAGCAGTTCTTC
CDR3: CASSERGVDEQFF

size: .
V: TRBV29-1
D: .
J: TRBJ2-7
DNA: TGCAGCGTAACTTTAACGAACACCTACGAGCAGTACTTC
CDR3: CSVTLTNTYEQYF

size: .
V: TRBV7-2
D: .
J: TRBJ1-1
DNA: TGTGCCAGCACGTACTATGGAGTTATGAACACTGAAGCTTTCTTT
CDR3: CASTYYGVMNTEAFF

size: .
V: TRBV27
D: .
J: TRBJ1-5
DNA: TGTGCCAGCAGTGCGGGCGCAATGGCGGATCAGCCCCAGCATTTT
CDR3: CASSAGAMADQPQHF